This T cell receptor (beta chain) was recorded in a study of T cells in Graves' hyperthyroidism and ophthalmopathy (dated by TCRdb to the late 2010s). Regarding the complete study: Peripheral blood samples were taken at initial diagnosis, before any treatment was given. In more than 5 Graves' hyperthyroidism patients, the study also compared T-cell repertoires from thyroid tissue with T-cell repertoires from blood. The 100 discovery patients were randomly split 7:3 into training and test sets. Prospective prediction of ophthalmopathy was tested in an independent validation cohort consisting of about 20 hyperthyroidism patients and around 16 patients who later progressed to ophthalmopathy. The paper reports TCR Vbeta CDR3 sequencing of 130 to 150 peripheral blood samples: over 40 ophthalmopathy, over 70 hyperthyroidism and around 17 progressor patients. To identify TCR V-J signatures that set the groups apart, the researchers used a discovery cohort of 100 or so patients, made up of 40 to 45 with Graves' ophthalmopathy and some 55 with stable Graves' hyperthyroidism. Once sampling was done, hyperthyroidism patients were given methimazole at a starting dose of 30 mg daily, whereas ophthalmopathy patients were given high-dose intravenous methylprednisolone.

This clonotype has at least ten counts. Its antigen has not been determined. Base qualities are not provided; no much larger clone lies one nucleotide away. V loses 1 base, J loses 3 bases, and the germline ends lie 12 bases apart. In the germline V gene (reference sequence), CDR1 corresponds to GTSNPN and CDR2 to SVGIG. From cysteine to phenylalanine, the CDR3 is 14 amino acids long. Only the CDR3 region is kept as DNA, spanning 42 bases read in frame from base 1. The TCR beta CDR3 regions were amplified from RNA transcripts. The TCR CDR3 was subjected to a first round of RT-PCR using the HTBI primer set and the Qiagen OneStep RT-PCR kit. Libraries were constructed in a second round of multiplex PCR, after which size selection and purification were carried out. The libraries were sequenced on an Illumina HiSeq2000 using paired-end 100 bp reads. In the source study's methods: SOAPnuke was used to process the raw data, with reads discarded if the reads contained adapters or uncalled bases, had a mean Phred below 15, or lacked an exact constant-primer or identifier match. High-quality paired reads were merged with COPE v1.2.5, and unique nucleotide sequences were defined as clonotypes. Clonotypes were aligned to IMGT TRBV, TRBD and TRBJ reference segments using MiTCR v1.1. The analysis included only V-J combinations with a frequency above 0.0001, which together covered 98% to 99.2% of the repertoires. The TCS score was defined as F50 (clonal expansion) divided by E x V (chaos), with BLOSUM62-based TCRdist calculated between CDR3 peptides within each V-J. Welch's t-statistics and random forest reduced 514 V-J features to roughly 13, which were used in a naive Bayes classifier (R e1071). In-frame beta chains were kept once TCRdb had trimmed the public reads at Q25 with fastp and called clones with MiXCR. Every CDR3 protein is listed once, alongside the most common genes and DNA of its rows. These V and J calls derive from TCRdb rather than the authors' analysis. The sample table holds hundreds of thousands of distinct CDR3 sequences, of which around 21% were seen once. Under 35% of the sample goes to the ten largest clones.

Ophthalmopathy patients had moderately to severely active disease, with a Clinical Activity Score of 3 or more, a NOSPECS grade of 4 or more, and a disease duration of less than 3 months. The study excluded patients with uncontrolled infections, other autoimmune diseases, pregnancy or lactation. Diagnoses were established on the basis of clinical symptoms, serum thyroxine and TRAb, thyroid ultrasound, and orbital computed tomography. PBMCs were isolated from roughly 10 ml of fresh peripheral blood by Ficoll-Paque density gradient centrifugation. Total RNA was extracted using Trizol reagent, and RNA quality was assessed on an Agilent 2100 Bioanalyzer. Study-wide conclusions, independent of this receptor: In validation, progression to ophthalmopathy was predicted by the model with roughly 69% sensitivity and about 72% specificity, a median of approximately 7.1 months before onset. Most expanded thyroid clonotypes (frequency above 0.001) were also detected in blood, a finding suggesting that blood repertoires may reflect thyroid immune responses. In cross-validation, a model built on a 13 V-J signature told ophthalmopathy apart from stable hyperthyroidism with over 85% sensitivity and around 81% specificity, and in testing the same model reached 80%/75%. No statistical method was used to fix the sample size in advance, and group allocation was not hidden from the investigators.

The sequence was collected from a man aged 25 to 40 with Graves' ophthalmopathy. The chain uses TRBV30 and TRBJ1-1, with TRBD1 tentatively as D gene (6 bases match). Sequenced material: blood. The CDR3 loop reads CAWSGGRGDTEAFF. The DNA sequence is as follows: TGTGCCTGGAGTGGCGGCAGGGGAGACACTGAAGCTTTCTTT.